These 21 T cell receptor beta chains came from one sample sequenced in a study of T cell repertoires in cytomegalovirus infection (dated by TCRdb to about 2019). The data were produced on an Illumina HiSeq 1500. The raw public data were reprocessed by TCRdb itself: fastp quality trimming at Q25, MiXCR clonotype calling, in-frame beta chains only. Entries that share a CDR3 protein sequence are merged under the most common genes and DNA. This sample is represented by hundreds of thousands of distinct CDR3 sequences; around 6.6% of them were singletons. The leading ten clones occupy under 7% of the sample. Sequencing was carried out using PBMCs. The origin of the receptors is a human donor in good health (CMV status not recorded). Some clones in this sample may be carry-over from other donors' samples.

This clonotype was counted at least ten times. The chain has TRBV23-1 and TRBJ1-5; D is unresolved. TRBV23-1 is placed among ORFs of uncertain function. This CDR3 has 15 residues. Trimming removed 4 bases from V and 7 bases from J, with 17 bases in between. The CDR3 bases are TGCGCCAGCAGTCGTCAGGCCCGGGTGCGGCAGCCCCAGCATTTT. Its translation: CASSRQARVRQPQHF.

The rearrangement links TRBV20-1 to TRBJ2-1; 10 bases match TRBD2. The CDR3 runs to 19 residues. In germline, CDR1 is DFQATT, CDR2 SNEGSKA (reference sequence). With V trimmed by 5 bases and J by 6 bases, 22 bases remained unmatched. In DNA, the CDR3 is TGCAGTGCTGGGGCGGCAGGGGCCAAAAGCGGGGGGGCCGCCAATGAGCAGTTCTTC. Protein sequence: CSAGAAGAKSGGAANEQFF.

This clonotype was recorded at least ten times. V gene TRBV6-1 combines with J gene TRBJ2-1; TRBD2 matches 10 bases. Trimming took 5 bases from V and 3 from J; bases not matched to a gene: 13. Germline CDR1 and CDR2: MNHNS and SASEGT. The CDR3 totals 18 residues. The CDR3 bases are TGTGCCAGCAGTTATTTCAGCGGGGGGGCGAGTGGCTACAATGAGCAGTTCTTC. Translating it yields CASSYFSGGASGYNEQFF.

This clonotype came up many times. V usage is TRBV12-3 or TRBV12-4 and J usage is TRBJ1-1; D is possibly TRBD1 (5 bases). V lost 1 base and J lost 0, with 9 bases in between. CDR3 length equals 15 residues. The DNA for the CDR3 is TGTGCCAGCAGTTTAGGGGGGTTTATGAACACTGAAGCTTTCTTT. Its protein product is CASSLGGFMNTEAFF.

There are many counts of this clonotype. This chain uses TRBV7-2 with TRBJ1-2; a weak D match, TRBD1 (5 bases). With 5 bases removed from V and 4 bases from J, the gap between germline ends came to 8 bases. Germline V gene lookup returns CDR1 SGHTA and CDR2 FQGNSA. This CDR3 has 12 amino acids. CDR3 in amino acids: CASSLDTYGYTF. In DNA, the CDR3 is TGTGCCAGCAGCCTGGACACCTATGGCTACACCTTC.

This clonotype was seen repeatedly, ten times or more. The genes are TRBV4-3 and TRBJ1-1; D is unclear. The ends were cut back, 4 bases at V and 2 bases at J, with 14 bases in the middle. Germline V lookup: CDR1 LGHNA, CDR2 YSLEER. The CDR3 is 15 amino acids. CDR3 coding DNA: TGCGCCAGCAGCCGACTCTTAAGCGATAACACTGAAGCTTTCTTT. Encoded protein: CASSRLLSDNTEAFF.

This clonotype has at least ten counts. The J gene is TRBJ1-1, the V gene TRBV28; D might be TRBD1 (6 bases). The germline V gene encodes CDR1 MDHEN and CDR2 SYDVKM. The CDR3 extends over 15 amino acids. With 6 bases removed from V and 1 base from J, the gap between germline ends came to 15 bases. CDR3: CASRPQGPSNTEAFF. The CDR3 DNA is TGTGCCAGCAGACCGCAGGGGCCCTCGAACACTGAAGCTTTCTTT.

This clonotype was seen repeatedly, ten times or more. The chain has TRBV7-2 and TRBJ2-1; TRBD2 matches at 8 bases. The length of the CDR3 is 15 residues. In germline, CDR1 is SGHTA, CDR2 FQGNSA. V trimming: 5 bases; J trimming: 0 bases; junction bases outside the gene matches: 3. CDR3 residues: CASSLTSDSYNEQFF. CDR3 DNA sequence: TGTGCCAGCAGCCTGACTAGCGACTCCTACAATGAGCAGTTCTTC.

This clonotype was recorded at least ten times. This sequence joins TRBV5-6 and TRBJ1-1; D ambiguous. This CDR3 comprises 14 residues. Trimming removed 4 bases at V and 3 bases at J, with 13 bases between. Looked up from germline, CDR1 is SGHDT and CDR2 is YYEEEE. CDR3 in amino acids: CASSQRRGHTEAFF. DNA of the CDR3: TGTGCCAGCAGCCAACGACGGGGTCACACTGAAGCTTTCTTT.

This clonotype has more than one count but fewer than ten. The gene calls are TRBV28 and TRBJ2-1; D uncertain. Trimming took off 7 bases at V and 0 bases at J, with 10 bases between the two ends. The CDR3 runs to 14 residues. Germline CDR1 is MDHEN and CDR2 is SYDVKM. CDR3 amino acids: CASIPHSSYNEQFF. The CDR3 bases are TGTGCCAGCATCCCCCATAGCTCCTACAATGAGCAGTTCTTC.

In this sample, this clonotype turned up many times. The J gene is TRBJ2-3, the V gene TRBV20-1, with 16 bases identical to TRBD2. The CDR3 sequence is 14 residues long. Germline V gene data show CDR1 as DFQATT and CDR2 as SNEGSKA (reference sequence). Trimming at V came to 5 bases and at J to 6 bases, leaving 2 bases not matched to a gene. The CDR3 loop reads CSAGTSGGADTQYF. CDR3 sequence (DNA): TGCAGTGCTGGGACTAGCGGGGGGGCGGATACGCAGTATTTT.

This clonotype was counted ten times or more. The chain links TRBV20-1 to TRBJ1-1; a possible D gene is TRBD1 (6 bases). Germline CDR1 and CDR2: DFQATT and SNEGSKA (reference sequence). This CDR3 has 14 residues. Trimming removed 2 bases at V and 6 bases at J, with 16 bases between. CDR3 DNA: TGCAGTGCTAGACCATACAGGGATAGCCCTGAAGCTTTCTTT. Translated, it gives CSARPYRDSPEAFF.

This clonotype was counted many times. The V call is TRBV7-9, the J call TRBJ1-2; D is uncertain. CDR1 is SEHNR, CDR2 FQNEAQ, per germline (reference sequence). The ends were cut back, 5 bases at V and 12 bases at J, with 13 bases in the middle. This CDR3 is built from 11 residues. CDR3 sequence (DNA): TGTGCCAGCAGCCAAGATGCTACGAACACCTTC. This sequence encodes CASSQDATNTF. Complete variable domain (other parts from reference TRBV7-9 and TRBJ1-2): DTGVSQNPRHKITKRGQNVTFRCDPISEHNRLYWYRQTLGQGPEFLTYFQNEAQLEKSRLLSDRFSAERPKGSFSTLEIQRTEQGDSAMYLCASSQDATNTFGSGTRLTVV.

This clonotype was detected many times. The V and J genes are TRBV27 and TRBJ1-1; possibly TRBD1 for D (6 bases). V was pared by 7 bases and J by 5 bases, with 14 bases between. The CDR3 extends over 13 amino acids. Germline-derived CDR1 and CDR2 are MNHEY and SMNVEV (reference sequence). CDR3 sequence (DNA): TGTGCCAGCATTTCAACAGGGCGGACTGAAGCTTTCTTT. Translated: CASISTGRTEAFF.

Regarding this clonotype: Since a much larger clone is just one base distant, this may be a read error. The chain combines TRBV19 with TRBJ1-2; weak D call: TRBD1 (6 bases). Germline lookup yields CDR1 LNHDA and CDR2 SQIVND (reference sequence). This CDR3 is 12 amino acids long. The V end lost 11 bases, the J end lost 6 bases, and 16 bases lay between the germline ends. The CDR3, as DNA: TGTGCCGGTACGAAGAACAGGGATGGCTACACCTTC. Translated: CAGTKNRDGYTF.

This clonotype was seen a handful of times. The rearrangement uses TRBV5-1 and TRBJ1-5; D is perhaps TRBD1 (6 bases). V was shortened by 5 bases and J by 3 bases, with 12 bases between the two germline ends. The CDR3 consists of 14 residues. Looked up from germline, CDR1 is SGHRS and CDR2 is YFSETQ. The DNA of the CDR3 is TGCGCCAGCAGGCCGGACAGTTCCAATCAGCCCCAGCATTTT. This codes for CASRPDSSNQPQHF.

In this sample, this clonotype turned up many times. This chain connects TRBV7-9 to TRBJ2-2; D call uncertain. V was pared by 8 bases and J by 4 bases, with 5 bases between. Looked up from germline, CDR1 is SEHNR and CDR2 is FQNEAQ (reference sequence). The CDR3 totals 11 residues. CDR3 sequence: CASRATGELFF. The DNA of the CDR3 is TGTGCCAGCCGGGCCACCGGGGAGCTGTTTTTT.

The sample holds many counts of this clonotype. V is TRBV5-1 and J is TRBJ1-1, with 10 bases aligning to TRBD1. There are 15 residues in the CDR3. V shed 5 bases and J 2 bases; nucleotides not matched to a gene: 6. From germline, CDR1 is SGHRS and CDR2 YFSETQ. CDR3 loop: CASRRDRGGNTEAFF. The CDR3 coding sequence is TGCGCCAGCAGGAGGGACAGGGGCGGAAACACTGAAGCTTTCTTT.

This clonotype turned up a few times. This chain connects TRBV7-9 to TRBJ1-5, with D possibly being TRBD1 (5 bases). V gave up 1 base and J gave up 0 bases, with 19 bases separating them. Per the germline V gene, CDR1 is SEHNR and CDR2 is FQNEAQ (reference sequence). The CDR3 is 19 amino acids. This CDR3 is CASSLVPFRGRYSNQPQHF. The CDR3 coding sequence is TGTGCCAGCAGCTTAGTACCGTTCCGGGGGAGATATAGCAATCAGCCCCAGCATTTT.

This clonotype has ten or more counts. This chain joins TRBV7-2 and TRBJ2-1; tentative D call: TRBD1 (5 bases). The CDR3 consists of 16 residues. Germline CDR1 is SGHTA and CDR2 is FQGNSA. V was shortened by 5 bases and J by 9 bases, with 23 bases between the two germline ends. The CDR3, as DNA: TGTGCCAGCAGCCCTGGGGCAGCGAGATTGGTAGGTGAGCAGTTCTTC. Translated, it gives CASSPGAARLVGEQFF.

Ten or more counts support this clonotype. DNA of the CDR3: TGTGCCAGCAGCTCCCTGGGCGCCTTCCCGGGACTAGCGGGGGAGCAGGGTGAGCAGTTCTTC. This translates into CASSSLGAFPGLAGEQGEQFF. The V gene is TRBV7-6, the J gene TRBJ2-1, with 14 bases identical to TRBD2. Germline loops: CDR1 SGHVS, CDR2 FNYEAQ. The CDR3 runs 21 residues. V shed 4 bases, J shed 9 bases, and the junction held 23 bases outside the gene matches.